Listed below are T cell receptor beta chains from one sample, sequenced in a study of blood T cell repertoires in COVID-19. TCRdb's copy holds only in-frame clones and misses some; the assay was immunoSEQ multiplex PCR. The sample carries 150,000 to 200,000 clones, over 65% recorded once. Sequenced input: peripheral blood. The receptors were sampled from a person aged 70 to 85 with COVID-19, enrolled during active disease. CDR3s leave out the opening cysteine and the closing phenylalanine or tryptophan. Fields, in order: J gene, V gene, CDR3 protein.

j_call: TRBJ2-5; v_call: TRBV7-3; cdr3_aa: ASSPGLAIQETQY
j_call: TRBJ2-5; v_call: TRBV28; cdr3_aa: ASSLPTGVGETQY
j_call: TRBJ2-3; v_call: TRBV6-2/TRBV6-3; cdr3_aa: ASSGQGLPRERQY
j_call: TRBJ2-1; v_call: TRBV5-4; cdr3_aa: ASSLWRGRVEF
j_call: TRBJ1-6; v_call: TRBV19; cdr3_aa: ASSNTGDSPLH
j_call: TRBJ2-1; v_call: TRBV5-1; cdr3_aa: ASSSSEASKGVNEQF
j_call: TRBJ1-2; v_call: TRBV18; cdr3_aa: ASSPKVQGQSLYGYT
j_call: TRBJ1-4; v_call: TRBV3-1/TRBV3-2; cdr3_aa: ASSLPTGGRLELF
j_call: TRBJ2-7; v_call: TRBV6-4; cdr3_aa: ASSDSEGNYEQY
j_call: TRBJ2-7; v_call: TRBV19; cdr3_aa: ATMGQDKPYEQY
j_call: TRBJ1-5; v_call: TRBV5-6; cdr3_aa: ASSLAGVVQPQH
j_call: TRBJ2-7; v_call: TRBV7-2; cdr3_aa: ASSYKPAGGRVPAYEQY
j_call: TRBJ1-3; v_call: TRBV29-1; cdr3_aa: SAEGGNTIY
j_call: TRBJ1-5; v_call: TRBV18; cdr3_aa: ASSLDSVNQPQH
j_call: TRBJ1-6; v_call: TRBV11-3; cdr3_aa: ASVQGQANSPLH
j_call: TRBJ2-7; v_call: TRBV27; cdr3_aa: ASSSYYEQY